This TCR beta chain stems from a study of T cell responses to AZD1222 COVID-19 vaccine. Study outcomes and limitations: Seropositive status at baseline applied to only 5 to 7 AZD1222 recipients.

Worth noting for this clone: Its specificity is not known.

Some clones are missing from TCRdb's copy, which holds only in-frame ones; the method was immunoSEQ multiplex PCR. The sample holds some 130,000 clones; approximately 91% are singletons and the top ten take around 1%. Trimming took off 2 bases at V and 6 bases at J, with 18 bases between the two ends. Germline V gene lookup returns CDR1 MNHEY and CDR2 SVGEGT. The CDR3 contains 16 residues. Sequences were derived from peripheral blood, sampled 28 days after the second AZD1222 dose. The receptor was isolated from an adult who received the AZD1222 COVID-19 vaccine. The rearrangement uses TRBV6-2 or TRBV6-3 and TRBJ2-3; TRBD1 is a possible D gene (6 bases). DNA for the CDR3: TGTGCCAGCAGTTACCGAAAGACAGGCCCCGGCGATACGCAGTATTTT. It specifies CASSYRKTGPGDTQYF.